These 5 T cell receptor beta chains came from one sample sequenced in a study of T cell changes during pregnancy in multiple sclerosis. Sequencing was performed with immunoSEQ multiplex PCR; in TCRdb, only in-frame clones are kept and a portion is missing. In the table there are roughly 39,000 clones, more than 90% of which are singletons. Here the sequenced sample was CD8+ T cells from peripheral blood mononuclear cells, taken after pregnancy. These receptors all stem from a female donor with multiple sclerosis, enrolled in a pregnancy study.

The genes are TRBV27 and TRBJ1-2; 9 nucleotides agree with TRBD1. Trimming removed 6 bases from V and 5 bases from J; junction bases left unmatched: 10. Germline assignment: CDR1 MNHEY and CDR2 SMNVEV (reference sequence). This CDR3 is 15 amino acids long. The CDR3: CASRLDGQGLYGYTF. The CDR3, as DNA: TGTGCCAGCAGACTCGATGGACAGGGGCTGTATGGCTACACCTTC.

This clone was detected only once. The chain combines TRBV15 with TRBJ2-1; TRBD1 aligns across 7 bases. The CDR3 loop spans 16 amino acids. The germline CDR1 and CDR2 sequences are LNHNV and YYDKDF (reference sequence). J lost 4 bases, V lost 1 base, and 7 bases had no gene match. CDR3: CATSRGETGSYNEQFF. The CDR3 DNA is TGTGCCACCAGCAGAGGTGAGACAGGGAGTTACAATGAGCAGTTCTTC.

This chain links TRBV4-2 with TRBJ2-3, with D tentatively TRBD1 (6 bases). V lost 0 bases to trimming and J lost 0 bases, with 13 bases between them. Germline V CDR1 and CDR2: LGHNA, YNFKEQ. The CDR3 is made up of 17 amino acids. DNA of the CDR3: TGTGCCAGCAGCCAAGATTGGACAGATACTAGCACAGATACGCAGTATTTT. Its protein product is CASSQDWTDTSTDTQYF.

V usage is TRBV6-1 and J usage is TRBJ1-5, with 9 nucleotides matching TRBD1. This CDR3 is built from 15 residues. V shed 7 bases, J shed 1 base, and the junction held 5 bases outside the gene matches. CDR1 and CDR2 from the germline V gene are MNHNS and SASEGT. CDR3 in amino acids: CASTRTGVSNQPQHF. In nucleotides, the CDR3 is TGTGCCAGCACCCGGACAGGGGTAAGCAATCAGCCCCAGCATTTT.

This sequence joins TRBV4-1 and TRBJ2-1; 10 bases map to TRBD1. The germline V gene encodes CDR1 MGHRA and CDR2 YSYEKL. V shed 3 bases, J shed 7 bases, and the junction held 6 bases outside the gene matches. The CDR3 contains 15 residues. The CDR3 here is CASSQAGQGTNEQFF. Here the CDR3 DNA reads TGCGCCAGCAGCCAGGCGGGACAGGGGACGAATGAGCAGTTCTTC.